The 24 T cell receptor beta chains presented below share a single source sample, sequenced in a study of early T cells in non-severe SARS-CoV-2 infection. TCRdb passed the 5' RACE reads through MiXCR, listing each CDR3 protein once. Of 75,000 to 100,000 distinct CDR3 sequences listed, under 15% are singletons. Sequenced material: whole blood. The receptors originated from an adult who was a healthcare worker with PCR-confirmed SARS-CoV-2 infection or an uninfected control (not recorded which).

This clonotype occurred a few times. The J gene is TRBJ1-5, the V gene TRBV2, with D tentatively TRBD1 (5 bases). Germline V lookup: CDR1 SNHLY, CDR2 FYNNEI. The V end lost 4 bases, the J end lost 6 bases, and 16 bases lay between the germline ends. The CDR3 length is 15 residues. This CDR3 reads CASSVGPGESQPQHF. The CDR3 DNA is TGTGCCAGCAGTGTGGGACCCGGTGAGAGTCAGCCCCAGCATTTT.

J is TRBJ1-1 and V is TRBV15, with D tentatively TRBD1 (6 bases). Looked up from germline, CDR1 is LNHNV and CDR2 is YYDKDF (reference sequence). The CDR3 is made up of 16 amino acids. V gave up 0 bases and J gave up 7 bases, with 18 bases separating them. For the CDR3, the DNA is TGTGCCACCAGCAGAGATAAGGGGACCAGGGGCCATGAAGCTTTCTTT. Translating gives CATSRDKGTRGHEAFF.

This clonotype was picked up a small number of times. V is TRBV3-1 and J is TRBJ1-5, with TRBD1 identical over 9 bases. V shed 5 bases and J 5 bases; nucleotides not matched to a gene: 4. Germline V lookup: CDR1 LGHDT, CDR2 YNNKEL (reference sequence). CDR3 length: 14 amino acids. The CDR3 reads CASSTGQGYQPQHF. The CDR3 bases are TGTGCCAGCAGCACCGGACAGGGGTATCAGCCCCAGCATTTT.

This clonotype came up many times. The V call is TRBV2, the J call TRBJ2-7; D unresolved. V dropped 4 bases and J dropped 2 bases, with 3 bases sitting between them. The germline CDR1 and CDR2 sequences are SNHLY and FYNNEI. CDR3 length: 11 amino acids. This CDR3 is CASSGAYEQYF. The CDR3 coding sequence is TGTGCCAGCAGTGGGGCCTACGAGCAGTACTTC.

V is TRBV7-7 and J is TRBJ2-1; D tentatively fits TRBD1 or TRBD2 (5 bases each). From germline, CDR1 is SSHAT and CDR2 FNYEAQ (reference sequence). This CDR3 comprises 14 residues. The ends were cut back, 5 bases at V and 4 bases at J, with 12 bases in the middle. In nucleotides, the CDR3 is TGTGCCAGCAGCGCCCGGGGCAGTTACAATGAGCAGTTCTTC. Translation: CASSARGSYNEQFF.

The chain is built from TRBV27 and TRBJ2-1, with D hard to call. Germline CDR1 reads MNHEY; CDR2 reads SMNVEV (reference sequence). This CDR3 is built from 14 residues. Trimming removed 4 bases from V and 0 bases from J, with 7 bases in between. CDR3: CASSSRSSYNEQFF. The CDR3 DNA reads as TGTGCCAGCAGTTCACGCAGCTCCTACAATGAGCAGTTCTTC.

This clonotype was found a few times. The rearrangement joins TRBV7-2 to TRBJ2-3, with 12 bases identical to TRBD2. In germline, CDR1 is SGHTA, CDR2 FQGNSA. The CDR3 sequence is 12 residues long. V lost 2 bases to trimming and J lost 14 bases; unmatched junction nucleotides: 2. CDR3 nucleotides: TGTGCCAGCAGCTTATCTAGCGGGAGGGGGTATTTT. This translates into CASSLSSGRGYF.

This chain joins TRBV7-2 and TRBJ2-1; D ambiguous. The CDR3 spans 16 residues. In germline, CDR1 is SGHTA, CDR2 FQGNSA. V lost 1 base, J lost 5 bases, and 15 bases lay in between. CDR3: CASSLVVSWRNNEQFF. CDR3 nucleotide sequence: TGTGCCAGCAGCTTAGTTGTTAGCTGGAGAAACAATGAGCAGTTCTTC.

The genes are TRBV28 and TRBJ2-1, with TRBD1 identical over 9 bases. This CDR3 comprises 15 residues. The germline CDR1 and CDR2 sequences are MDHEN and SYDVKM. V gave up 7 bases and J gave up 5 bases; unmatched junction bases: 9. The CDR3 here is CASTWPGQGNNEQFF. CDR3 nucleotides: TGTGCCAGCACCTGGCCGGGACAGGGCAACAATGAGCAGTTCTTC.

The chain links TRBV29-1 to TRBJ2-4; D is possibly TRBD2 (5 bases). V lost 4 bases to trimming and J lost 0 bases, with 25 bases between them. CDR3 length: 19 amino acids. CDR1 and CDR2 from the germline V gene are SQVTM and ANQGSEA. The chain's CDR3 is CSVGPPGSGESLAKNIQYF. The CDR3 region has the DNA TGCAGCGTTGGCCCCCCGGGGAGCGGAGAATCTCTAGCCAAAAACATTCAGTACTTC.

This clonotype was recorded at least ten times. This chain joins TRBV5-1 and TRBJ2-5, with a tentative D call TRBD1 (6 bases). CDR3 length: 15 amino acids. Germline CDR1 SGHRS, CDR2 YFSETQ. The V gene lost 10 bases and the J gene lost 5 bases, with 24 bases spanning the gap. The CDR3 loop reads CAGAEQGYYGETQYF. CDR3 nucleotides: TGCGCCGGAGCCGAACAGGGATATTATGGGGAGACCCAGTACTTC.

There are a few counts of this clonotype. The chain uses TRBV18 and TRBJ2-3, with D possibly matching TRBD1 (6 bases). The germline V gene encodes CDR1 KGHSH and CDR2 LQKENI. The CDR3 totals 16 residues. V was trimmed by 5 bases and J by 0 bases, leaving 15 bases between them. The CDR3 reads CASSTGSPTSTDTQYF. CDR3 bases: TGTGCCAGCTCAACAGGGAGCCCGACTAGCACAGATACGCAGTATTTT.

Details on this clonotype: A junction boundary mismatches the germline segment, possibly from a read error. The chain joins TRBV2 to TRBJ1-4; D is unresolved. CDR1 is SNHLY, CDR2 FYNNEI, per germline. The CDR3 consists of 16 residues. The chain's CDR3 is CASSDLSEGSKEKLFF. DNA for the CDR3: TGTGCCAGCAGTGATCTATCTGAAGGGTCTAAGGAAAAACTGTTTTTT.

The chain carries TRBV12-3 or TRBV12-4 and TRBJ1-1; TRBD1 matches at 7 bases. The junction had 8 bases not matched to a gene; V was cut back by 6 bases and J by 4 bases. CDR3 size: 14 residues. CDR3 DNA: TGTGCCAGCAGCCAGACAGGGATTGGCACTGAAGCTTTCTTT. It translates to CASSQTGIGTEAFF.

This clonotype is a singleton in its sample. The chain is built from TRBV7-6 and TRBJ1-1; no reliable D call. The germline gives CDR1 SGHVS, CDR2 FNYEAQ. V was shortened by 5 bases and J by 7 bases, with 17 bases between the two germline ends. The CDR3 is 14 amino acids. The CDR3 reads CASSLNRVSDEAFF. The CDR3 DNA follows: TGTGCCAGCAGCCTAAACCGGGTTTCGGATGAAGCTTTCTTT. Variable domain in full (rest from reference TRBV7-6 and TRBJ1-1): GAGVSQSPRYKVTKRGQDVALRCDPISGHVSLYWYRQALGQGPEFLTYFNYEAQQDKSGLPNDRFSAERPEGSISTLTIQRTEQRDSAMYRCASSLNRVSDEAFFGQGTRLTVV.

The chain links TRBV29-1 to TRBJ2-7; D call uncertain. V was shortened by 0 bases and J by 6 bases, with 12 bases between the two germline ends. The CDR3 extends over 13 amino acids. Germline V gene sequence: CDR1 SQVTM, CDR2 ANQGSEA. The chain's CDR3 is CSVEEATGGEQYF. Here the CDR3 DNA reads TGCAGCGTTGAAGAGGCCACGGGCGGCGAGCAGTACTTC.

V is TRBV18 and J is TRBJ2-1; D gene ambiguous. The CDR3 is made up of 13 amino acids. V was clipped by 1 base and J by 5 bases, with 6 bases between them. The germline V gene has CDR1 KGHSH and CDR2 LQKENI. As DNA, the CDR3 is TGTGCCAGCTCACCACAAGGCCACAATGAGCAGTTCTTC. This gives the protein CASSPQGHNEQFF.

This sequence joins TRBV29-1 and TRBJ1-6; D is perhaps TRBD1 (6 bases). Germline V lookup: CDR1 SQVTM, CDR2 ANQGSEA. There are 13 residues in the CDR3. V dropped 4 bases and J dropped 4 bases, with 8 bases sitting between them. The CDR3 region is CSVGTAYNSPLHF. For the CDR3, the DNA is TGCAGCGTTGGGACAGCGTATAATTCACCCCTCCACTTT.

This clonotype has just a few counts. This chain joins TRBV4-2 and TRBJ1-5; D uncertain. The CDR3 totals 14 residues. V gave up 3 bases and J gave up 3 bases, with 9 bases separating them. From germline, CDR1 is LGHNA and CDR2 YNFKEQ. DNA of the CDR3: TGTGCCAGCAGCCACGGAGGGTACAATCAGCCCCAGCATTTT. It translates to CASSHGGYNQPQHF.

There are many counts of this clonotype. This sequence joins TRBV19 and TRBJ1-1; the D is unclear. V was cut by 3 bases and J by 3 bases, with 11 bases left in between. This CDR3 spans 14 amino acids. Looked up from germline, CDR1 is LNHDA and CDR2 is SQIVND (reference sequence). The CDR3 DNA follows: TGTGCCAGTAGTATCTCACAGACCTACACTGAAGCTTTCTTT. Its translation is CASSISQTYTEAFF.

This clonotype was counted a few times. The chain links TRBV5-8 to TRBJ1-5; 8 nucleotides agree with TRBD1. This CDR3 comprises 14 residues. CDR1 is SGHTS and CDR2 is YDEGEE in the germline V gene. Trimming removed 3 bases from V and 5 bases from J; junction bases left unmatched: 4. In DNA form, the CDR3 reads TGTGCCAGCAGCTGGCAGGGGGCCTATCAGCCCCAGCATTTT. This translates into CASSWQGAYQPQHF.

This clonotype came up a few times. This chain joins TRBV3-1 and TRBJ1-4; tentatively, D is TRBD1 (5 bases). There are 15 residues in the CDR3. Trimming took 0 bases from V and 7 from J, leaving 12 bases between them. The germline CDR1 and CDR2 sequences are LGHDT and YNNKEL (reference sequence). DNA of the CDR3: TGTGCCAGCAGCCAAGACTTAGGGGAGAGTGAAAAACTGTTTTTT. This codes for CASSQDLGESEKLFF.

CDR3 amino acids: CASSLKGTFKNTEAFF. CDR3 nucleotides: TGTGCCAGCAGCCTAAAGGGGACTTTCAAGAACACTGAAGCTTTCTTT. The V and J genes are TRBV6-6 and TRBJ1-1, with D possibly matching TRBD1 (5 bases). V was cut by 6 bases and J by 1 base, with 18 bases left in between. Germline CDR1 reads MNHNY; CDR2 reads SVGAGI (reference sequence). The CDR3 is made up of 16 amino acids.

This chain's CDR3 is CASSYSGLAGAGNEQFF. The CDR3 bases are TGCGCCAGCAGCTACTCCGGACTAGCGGGTGCCGGGAATGAGCAGTTCTTC. The chain is built from TRBV5-1 and TRBJ2-1; 11 bases line up with TRBD2. This CDR3 is 17 amino acids long. The V gene's germline CDR1 is SGHRS and CDR2 YFSETQ. After removal of 3 bases from V and 7 bases from J, the junction contained 12 bases not matched to a gene. The full variable domain, completed using reference TRBV5-1 and TRBJ2-1, is KAGVTQTPRYLIKTRGQQVTLSCSPISGHRSVSWYQQTPGQGLQFLFEYFSETQRNKGNFPGRFSGRQFSNSRSEMNVSTLELGDSALYLCASSYSGLAGAGNEQFFGPGTRLTVL.